This entry lists 30 T cell receptor beta chains sequenced from one sample in a study of cytomegalovirus exposure and HLA in healthy donors. The primer mix had 60 Vbeta and 13 Jbeta primers. Measured with immunoSEQ multiplex PCR; TCRdb has only the in-frame clones, and not every one. The data show about 130,000 clones, roughly 80% seen once. The material sequenced was PBMCs. Receptors originate from a young man in good health and CMV-seronegative.

The chain couples TRBV5-5 to TRBJ1-5; 9 nucleotides line up with TRBD1. Germline V gene sequence: CDR1 SGHKS, CDR2 YYEKEE (reference sequence). The ends lost 3 bases at V and 5 bases at J; junction bases unmatched: 9. The CDR3 consists of 16 residues. The CDR3 nucleotides read TGTGCCAGCAGCTCAACAGGGGGCGCGATAGATCAGCCCCAGCATTTT. This codes for CASSSTGGAIDQPQHF.

J is TRBJ2-1 and V is TRBV7-2, with D tentatively TRBD2 (5 bases). From germline, CDR1 is SGHTA and CDR2 FQGNSA. This CDR3 region has 16 residues. Trimming took 3 bases from V and 5 from J, leaving 17 bases between them. CDR3 nucleotides: TGTGCCAGCAGCTTGTGGACCGGCGGGTCGAACAATGAGCAGTTCTTC. It encodes CASSLWTGGSNNEQFF.

CDR3 DNA: TGCAGCGTTGTTACGGGACAGGGATCTAACTATGGCTACACCTTC. Translation gives CSVVTGQGSNYGYTF. V and J are TRBV29-1 and TRBJ1-2; 9 nucleotides align to TRBD1. Germline V gene data show CDR1 as SQVTM and CDR2 as ANQGSEA. The length of the CDR3 is 15 residues. The V gene end was trimmed by 4 bases and the J gene end by 0 bases; junction bases not matched to a gene: 6.

This clone was detected a few times. The chain employs TRBV6-5 and TRBJ2-5; D perhaps matches TRBD2 (5 bases). Germline values: CDR1 MNHEY, CDR2 SVGAGI. Trimming took 6 bases from V and 11 from J, leaving 13 bases between them. CDR3 length: 11 amino acids. CDR3 region: CASSPGNEQYF. The DNA of the CDR3 is TGTGCCAGCAGCCCGGGGAATGAGCAGTACTTC.

Only one count was recorded for this clone. V gene TRBV11-3 combines with J gene TRBJ2-3; perhaps TRBD2 as D (6 bases). Germline V CDR1 and CDR2: SGHNT, YENEEA. This CDR3 has 16 amino acids. The V end lost 0 bases, the J end lost 5 bases, and 15 bases lay between the germline ends. The CDR3 sequence: CASSLDYGAREDTQYF. The CDR3 DNA reads TGTGCCAGCAGCTTAGATTACGGGGCGCGGGAAGATACGCAGTATTTT.

V usage is TRBV7-9 and J usage is TRBJ1-2, with 8 bases identical to TRBD1. This CDR3 is 15 amino acids long. Trimming cost V 1 base and J 1 base; bases outside gene matches: 2. The V gene's germline CDR1 is SEHNR and CDR2 FQNEAQ (reference sequence). The CDR3 loop is CASSLGDRYNYGYTF. The CDR3 nucleotides are TGTGCCAGCAGCTTAGGGGACAGGTATAACTATGGCTACACCTTC.

The V call is TRBV5-6, the J call TRBJ2-3; D remains ambiguous. There are 11 residues in the CDR3. V lost 4 bases, J lost 5 bases, and 5 bases lay in between. Germline CDR1 is SGHDT and CDR2 is YYEEEE. CDR3 nucleotide sequence: TGTGCCAGCAGCATCGTAGATACGCAGTATTTT. It translates to CASSIVDTQYF. Supplemented by reference TRBV5-6 and TRBJ2-3, the full variable domain reads DAGVTQSPTHLIKTRGQQVTLRCSPKSGHDTVSWYQQALGQGPQFIFQYYEEEERQRGNFPDRFSGHQFPNYSSELNVNALLLGDSALYLCASSIVDTQYFGPGTRLTVL.

This chain joins TRBV6-6 and TRBJ2-1, with D possibly matching TRBD2 (6 bases). Germline CDR1 is MNHNY and CDR2 is SVGAGI (reference sequence). Trimming took off 2 bases at V and 8 bases at J, with 16 bases between the two ends. This CDR3 comprises 15 residues. The CDR3 nucleotides are TGTGCCAGCAGTTACCAACTAGCAGCTGGAGATGAGCAGTTCTTC. Its translation is CASSYQLAAGDEQFF.

This clone was counted a single time. This chain links TRBV19 with TRBJ2-5; 8 bases line up with TRBD1. The CDR3 loop spans 15 amino acids. The germline gives CDR1 LNHDA, CDR2 SQIVND (reference sequence). With V trimmed by 5 bases and J by 8 bases, 13 bases remained unmatched. The CDR3 region has the DNA TGTGCCAGTAGTCTAACGGGACAGGTCAAGGAAACCCAGTACTTC. Encoded protein: CASSLTGQVKETQYF.

The genes are TRBV5-8 and TRBJ2-7; 7 nucleotides align to TRBD1. This CDR3 spans 14 amino acids. Per germline, CDR1 SGHTS and CDR2 YDEGEE. Germline trimming cut 3 bases from V and 6 bases from J; bases unmatched to any gene: 9. In DNA form, the CDR3 reads TGTGCCAGCAGCTCTCGGACAGGCCCCGCCGAGCAGTACTTC. It yields the protein CASSSRTGPAEQYF.

This clone was detected only a few times. The chain employs TRBV6-6 and TRBJ2-2; 7 nucleotides agree with TRBD1. Unmatched junction bases numbered 2, after V lost 4 bases and J lost 3 bases. This CDR3 has 14 residues. CDR1 is MNHNY, CDR2 SVGAGI, per germline (reference sequence). DNA for the CDR3: TGTGCCAGCAGTTTCGGACAGGACACCGGGGAGCTGTTTTTT. Amino acid sequence: CASSFGQDTGELFF.

This clone was observed once. The genes are TRBV2 and TRBJ1-2, with TRBD1 matching 8 bases. Germline lookup yields CDR1 SNHLY and CDR2 FYNNEI. The J segment lost 3 bases and the V segment lost 8 bases, leaving 11 bases of the junction unmatched. This CDR3 has 15 amino acids. The chain's CDR3 is CASQPGGRSDYGYTF. CDR3 nucleotides: TGTGCCAGCCAACCAGGGGGCCGGTCGGACTATGGCTACACCTTC.

The J gene is TRBJ2-1, the V gene TRBV29-1, with 9 bases aligning to TRBD1. CDR3 size: 12 residues. Losses at the gene ends were 4 bases for V and 9 bases for J; bases not matched to a gene: 4. Germline values: CDR1 SQVTM, CDR2 ANQGSEA. In DNA, the CDR3 is TGCAGCGTTGGGGGACAGGGTAGTGAGCAGTTCTTC. It specifies CSVGGQGSEQFF.

V is TRBV27 and J is TRBJ2-7; D perhaps matches TRBD2 (6 bases). Trimming pared 6 bases from V and 3 bases from J, leaving 15 bases between. The CDR3 extends over 14 amino acids. Per germline, CDR1 MNHEY and CDR2 SMNVEV (reference sequence). CDR3 bases: TGTGCCAGCAGCCGCCCTAGCGCCTACTACGAGCAGTACTTC. Translation gives CASSRPSAYYEQYF.

Details on this clone: One junction end does not reproduce the germline sequence, and a read error may be involved. CDR3 loop: CASSPTSGELLF. CDR3 DNA: TGTGCCAGCAGTCCGACCTCGGGGGAACTGCTCTTC. The V and J genes are TRBV28 and TRBJ2-1; D possibly corresponds to TRBD2 (6 bases). CDR1 is MDHEN and CDR2 is SYDVKM in the germline V gene. The CDR3 contains 12 residues.

The rearrangement links TRBV28 to TRBJ2-7, with 9 bases lining up with TRBD2. The V gene's germline CDR1 is MDHEN and CDR2 SYDVKM. The CDR3 has 15 residues. After removal of 3 bases from V and 2 bases from J, the junction contained 5 bases not matched to a gene. CDR3 amino acids: CASSFSREGAYEQYF. CDR3 coding DNA: TGTGCCAGCAGTTTTTCGCGGGAGGGGGCCTACGAGCAGTACTTC.

This chain connects TRBV6-1 to TRBJ2-7; D gene uncertain. The V and J ends lost 1 base and 3 bases respectively, with 13 bases between them. CDR1 and CDR2 from the germline V gene are MNHNS and SASEGT. The CDR3 is 15 residues long. For the CDR3, the DNA is TGTGCCAGCAGTGAAGGCTTTCTCCCCAGCTACGAGCAGTACTTC. Protein: CASSEGFLPSYEQYF.

V is TRBV11-1 and J is TRBJ2-5, with 7 bases that match TRBD2. CDR3 length: 14 amino acids. CDR1 and CDR2 from the germline V gene are SGHAT and FQDESV (reference sequence). The ends lost 1 base at V and 5 bases at J; junction bases unmatched: 4. CDR3 in amino acids: CASSLGGEGETQYF. In DNA, the CDR3 is TGTGCCAGCAGCTTAGGAGGGGAGGGGGAGACCCAGTACTTC. Full variable domain (outside the CDR3, taken from reference TRBV11-1 and TRBJ2-5): EAEVAQSPRYKITEKSQAVAFWCDPISGHATLYWYRQILGQGPELLVQFQDESVVDDSQLPKDRFSAERLKGVDSTLKIQPAELGDSAMYLCASSLGGEGETQYFGPGTRLLVL.

The V gene is TRBV19, the J gene TRBJ2-7; 7 bases match TRBD2. V trimming: 3 bases; J trimming: 6 bases; junction bases outside the gene matches: 2. The CDR3 consists of 12 residues. The germline CDR1 and CDR2 sequences are LNHDA and SQIVND (reference sequence). CDR3 sequence (DNA): TGTGCCAGTAGTATTCCGGGGGGCGAGCAGTACTTC. Translating gives CASSIPGGEQYF.

The chain carries TRBV6-5 and TRBJ2-1; D not resolved. Trimming stripped 5 bases from V and 8 bases from J, with 13 bases between. Germline CDR1 is MNHEY and CDR2 is SVGAGI. The CDR3 spans 13 residues. The CDR3 loop reads CASSAPGSDEQFF. The CDR3 nucleotides are TGTGCCAGCAGTGCCCCCGGGTCCGATGAGCAGTTCTTC.

As for this clone: Other nucleotide sequences in the sample specify the same CDR3. This sequence joins TRBV5-6 and TRBJ2-3, with TRBD2 identical over 10 bases. V dropped 4 bases and J dropped 0; count of bases not matched to a gene: 2. The length of the CDR3 is 15 residues. Germline assignment: CDR1 SGHDT and CDR2 YYEEEE. CDR3 region: CASSLTSGSTDTQYF. DNA for the CDR3: TGTGCCAGCAGCCTGACTAGCGGGAGCACAGATACGCAGTATTTT.

This clone has just a few counts. The rearrangement uses TRBV4-2 and TRBJ2-1, with 8 bases identical to TRBD2. This CDR3 is 18 amino acids long. J was trimmed by 0 bases and V by 5 bases; bases with no gene match: 12. CDR1 is LGHNA and CDR2 is YNFKEQ in the germline V gene. CDR3 loop: CASSLALAGKFSYNEQFF. As DNA, the CDR3 is TGTGCCAGCAGCTTGGCTCTAGCGGGCAAATTCTCCTACAATGAGCAGTTCTTC.

V and J are TRBV5-8 and TRBJ1-6, with D possibly being TRBD1 (6 bases). The CDR3 loop spans 15 amino acids. Germline assignment: CDR1 SGHTS and CDR2 YDEGEE. V was cut by 0 bases and J by 7 bases, with 11 bases left in between. CDR3 sequence: CASSLEQGSNSPLHF. The CDR3 bases are TGTGCCAGCAGCTTGGAACAGGGTTCCAATTCACCCCTCCACTTT.

This rearrangement joins TRBV19 to TRBJ2-2; 7 nucleotides match TRBD1. Germline lookup yields CDR1 LNHDA and CDR2 SQIVND (reference sequence). V lost 10 bases, J lost 2 bases, and 10 bases stayed unmatched. The CDR3 is 15 residues long. CDR3 coding DNA: TGTGCCATCCCCAGGACAGGCAGAAACACCGGGGAGCTGTTTTTT. The encoded protein is CAIPRTGRNTGELFF.

This clone was counted a single time. The chain combines TRBV5-1 with TRBJ1-4; 9 bases map to TRBD1. Germline assignment: CDR1 SGHRS and CDR2 YFSETQ. Germline trimming cut 3 bases from V and 2 bases from J; bases unmatched to any gene: 17. The CDR3 length is 20 residues. DNA for the CDR3: TGCGCCAGCAGCTCCGCTCCGGGACAGGGAGAAAGTTCTACTAATGAAAAACTGTTTTTT. As protein: CASSSAPGQGESSTNEKLFF.

The sample holds one count of this clone. The chain has TRBV4-2 and TRBJ2-7; D is ambiguous. This CDR3 spans 13 amino acids. Germline CDR1 reads LGHNA; CDR2 reads YNFKEQ. Trimming took 1 base from V and 6 from J, leaving 10 bases between them. For the CDR3, the DNA is TGTGCCAGCAGCCAAGCAATCAGAAGCGAGCAGTACTTC. Protein sequence: CASSQAIRSEQYF.

This clone was counted between two and nine times. The V gene is TRBV29-1, the J gene TRBJ2-3; 7 bases agree with TRBD1. CDR1 is SQVTM, CDR2 ANQGSEA, per germline. There are 14 residues in the CDR3. Germline trimming cut 7 bases from V and 0 bases from J; bases unmatched to any gene: 7. In DNA, the CDR3 is TGCAGCGCCCGACAGGGCCATAGCACAGATACGCAGTATTTT. It encodes CSARQGHSTDTQYF.

CDR3 sequence reads: CASSEQENTEAFF. The CDR3 DNA is TGTGCCAGTAGTGAACAGGAGAACACTGAAGCTTTCTTT. The V call is TRBV19, the J call TRBJ1-1; a weak D match, TRBD1 (5 bases). From germline, CDR1 is LNHDA and CDR2 SQIVND (reference sequence). V lost 5 bases, J lost 1 base, and 8 bases lay in between. The CDR3 is made up of 13 amino acids.

This rearrangement joins TRBV30 to TRBJ1-2; D not certain. The CDR3 contains 14 residues. The germline gives CDR1 GTSNPN, CDR2 SVGIG (reference sequence). Trimming removed 7 bases from V and 7 bases from J, with 22 bases in between. CDR3 coding DNA: TGTGCCTTACTTAACAAGCACTTCGGCGGTGGCTACACCTTC. It yields the protein CALLNKHFGGGYTF. Full variable domain (rest looked up from reference TRBV30 and TRBJ1-2): SQTIHQWPATLVQPVGSPLSLECTVEGTSNPNLYWYRQAAGRGLQLLFYSVGIGQISSEVPQNLSASRPQDRQFILSSKKLLLSDSGFYLCALLNKHFGGGYTFGSGTRLTVV.

The chain employs TRBV9 and TRBJ2-1; a weak D match, TRBD2 (6 bases). The V gene lost 3 bases and the J gene lost 6 bases, with 19 bases spanning the gap. The germline V gene encodes CDR1 SGDLS and CDR2 YYNGEE. The CDR3 covers 16 residues. CDR3 amino acids: CASSASIWGGSNEQFF. Written as DNA, the CDR3 is TGTGCCAGCAGCGCCTCGATATGGGGAGGATCCAATGAGCAGTTCTTC.